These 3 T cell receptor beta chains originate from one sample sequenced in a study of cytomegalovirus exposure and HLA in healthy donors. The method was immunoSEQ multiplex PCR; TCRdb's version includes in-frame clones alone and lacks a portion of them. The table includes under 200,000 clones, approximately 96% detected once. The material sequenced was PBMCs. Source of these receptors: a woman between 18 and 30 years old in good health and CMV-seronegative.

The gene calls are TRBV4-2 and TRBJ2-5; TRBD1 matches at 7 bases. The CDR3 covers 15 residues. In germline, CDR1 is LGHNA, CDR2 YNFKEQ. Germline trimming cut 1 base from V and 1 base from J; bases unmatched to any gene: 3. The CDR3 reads CASSQGDSIQETQYF. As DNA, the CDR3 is TGTGCCAGCAGCCAAGGGGACAGCATCCAAGAGACCCAGTACTTC.

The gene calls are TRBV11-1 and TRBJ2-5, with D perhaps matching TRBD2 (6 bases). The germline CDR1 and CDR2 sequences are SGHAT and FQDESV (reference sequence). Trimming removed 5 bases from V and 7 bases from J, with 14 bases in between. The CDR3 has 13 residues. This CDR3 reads CASSDGTRGTQYF. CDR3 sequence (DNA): TGTGCCAGCAGCGACGGGACGCGGGGGACCCAGTACTTC.

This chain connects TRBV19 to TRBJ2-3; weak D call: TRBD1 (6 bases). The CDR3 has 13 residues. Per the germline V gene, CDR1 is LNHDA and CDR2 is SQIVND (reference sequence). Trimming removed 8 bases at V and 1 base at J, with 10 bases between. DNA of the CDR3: TGTGCCAGTCGGACAGATCGCACAGATACGCAGTATTTT. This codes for CASRTDRTDTQYF.